This T cell receptor (beta chain) was obtained from a study of blood T cell repertoires in COVID-19. Across the whole study: From T cells, B-cell-depleted T cells, or PBMCs came the material, which was cDNA or gDNA.

In the original workflow: How many nucleated cells were present was estimated from reference gene primer amplification. Produced via immunoSEQ multiplex PCR; TCRdb's table is partial and in-frame only. V and J calls and clone size are copied from that table; D and trimming were computed from the DNA. The repertoire holds around 220,000 clones, with 80% to 85% as singletons. The V gene's germline CDR1 is LNHDA and CDR2 SQIVND (reference sequence). The CDR3 length is 14 residues. V lost 4 bases and J 2 bases, leaving 10 bases between the germline ends. The gene calls are TRBV19 and TRBJ2-3, with D possibly TRBD2 on 5 matching bases. The sequencing input was peripheral blood. The origin of this receptor is a man aged 25-40 years with active or convalescent COVID-19. The CDR3: CASSNSEVTDTQYF. The CDR3 DNA reads as TGTGCCAGTAGTAATAGCGAGGTCACAGATACGCAGTATTTT.